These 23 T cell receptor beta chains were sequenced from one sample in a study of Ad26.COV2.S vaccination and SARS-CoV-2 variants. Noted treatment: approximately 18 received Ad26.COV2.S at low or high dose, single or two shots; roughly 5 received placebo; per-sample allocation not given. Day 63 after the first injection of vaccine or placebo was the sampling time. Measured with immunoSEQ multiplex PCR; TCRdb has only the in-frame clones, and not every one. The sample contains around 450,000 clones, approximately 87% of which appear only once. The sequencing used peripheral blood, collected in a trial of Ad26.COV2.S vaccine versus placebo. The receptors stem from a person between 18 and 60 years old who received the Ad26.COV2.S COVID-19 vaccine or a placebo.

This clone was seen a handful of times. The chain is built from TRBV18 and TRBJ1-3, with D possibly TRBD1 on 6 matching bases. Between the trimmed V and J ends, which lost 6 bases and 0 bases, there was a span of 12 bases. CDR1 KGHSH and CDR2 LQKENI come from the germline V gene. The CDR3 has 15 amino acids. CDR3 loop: CASSLGQHSGNTIYF. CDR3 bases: TGTGCCAGCTCCCTAGGACAGCACTCTGGAAACACCATATATTTT.

The CDR3 loop is CASSLDRDYVTGELFF. The CDR3 nucleotides are TGTGCCAGCAGCCTGGACAGGGACTATGTCACCGGGGAGCTGTTTTTT. The rearrangement links TRBV14 to TRBJ2-2; a weak D match, TRBD1 (8 bases). The CDR3 length is 16 residues. Trimming cost V 4 bases and J 4 bases, with 16 bases left between them. In germline, CDR1 is SGHDN, CDR2 FVKESK.

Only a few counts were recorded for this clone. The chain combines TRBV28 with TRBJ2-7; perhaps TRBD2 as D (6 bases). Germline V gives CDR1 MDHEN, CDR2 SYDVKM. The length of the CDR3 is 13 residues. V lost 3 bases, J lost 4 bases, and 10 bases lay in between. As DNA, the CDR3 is TGTGCCAGCAGTTTGGGAGGAAATTACGAGCAGTACTTC. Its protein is CASSLGGNYEQYF.

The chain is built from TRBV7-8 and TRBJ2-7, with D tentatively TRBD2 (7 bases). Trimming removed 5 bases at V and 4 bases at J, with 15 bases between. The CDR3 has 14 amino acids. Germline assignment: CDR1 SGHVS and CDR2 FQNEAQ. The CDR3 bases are TGTGCCAGCAGCCCCGGGGGGACAAGTTACGAGCAGTACTTC. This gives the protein CASSPGGTSYEQYF.

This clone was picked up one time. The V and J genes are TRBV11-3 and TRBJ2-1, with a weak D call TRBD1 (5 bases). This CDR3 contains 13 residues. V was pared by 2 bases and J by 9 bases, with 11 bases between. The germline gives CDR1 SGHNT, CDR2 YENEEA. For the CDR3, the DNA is TGTGCCAGCAGCTTACTGCCCCAGGGTGAGCAGTTCTTC. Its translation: CASSLLPQGEQFF.

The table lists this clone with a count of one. The CDR3 coding sequence is TGTGCCAGTAGTATCTCTGCCCCTCACCCCGGTTCCAGCAATCAGCCCCAGCATTTT. Amino acid sequence: CASSISAPHPGSSNQPQHF. V usage is TRBV19 and J usage is TRBJ1-5, with D uncertain. V lost 3 bases and J lost 1, with 22 bases in between. This CDR3 region has 19 residues. Germline CDR1 reads LNHDA; CDR2 reads SQIVND (reference sequence).

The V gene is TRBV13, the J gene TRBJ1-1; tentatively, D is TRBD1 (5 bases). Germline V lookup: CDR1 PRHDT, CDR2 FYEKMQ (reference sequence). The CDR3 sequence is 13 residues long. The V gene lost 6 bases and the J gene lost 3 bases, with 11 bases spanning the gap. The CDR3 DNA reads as TGTGCCAGCAGGGAGGGGAGGGACACTGAAGCTTTCTTT. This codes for CASREGRDTEAFF.

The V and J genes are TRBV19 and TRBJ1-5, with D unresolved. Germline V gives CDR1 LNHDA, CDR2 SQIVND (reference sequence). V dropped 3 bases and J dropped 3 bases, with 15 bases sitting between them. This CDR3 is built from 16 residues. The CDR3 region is CASSIVAHSNNQPQHF. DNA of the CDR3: TGTGCCAGTAGTATTGTAGCTCATTCCAACAATCAGCCCCAGCATTTT.

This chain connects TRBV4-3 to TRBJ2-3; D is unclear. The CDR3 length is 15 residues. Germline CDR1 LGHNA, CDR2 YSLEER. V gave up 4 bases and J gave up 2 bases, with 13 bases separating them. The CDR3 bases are TGCGCCAGCAGCCGGTCGGCAGTATCCACAGATACGCAGTATTTT. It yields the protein CASSRSAVSTDTQYF.

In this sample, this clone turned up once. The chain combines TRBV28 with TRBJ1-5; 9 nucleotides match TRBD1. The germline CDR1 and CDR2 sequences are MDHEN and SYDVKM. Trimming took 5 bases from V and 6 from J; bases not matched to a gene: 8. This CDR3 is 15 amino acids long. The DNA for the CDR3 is TGTGCCAGCAGTGATGGACAGGGGAAGGTTCAGCCCCAGCATTTT. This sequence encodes CASSDGQGKVQPQHF.

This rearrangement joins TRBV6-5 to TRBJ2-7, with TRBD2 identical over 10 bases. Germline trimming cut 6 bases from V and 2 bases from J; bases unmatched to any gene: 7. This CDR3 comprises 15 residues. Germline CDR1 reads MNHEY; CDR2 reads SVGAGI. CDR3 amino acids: CASSRGTSAAYEQYF. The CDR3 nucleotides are TGTGCCAGCAGCCGGGGGACTAGCGCGGCCTACGAGCAGTACTTC.

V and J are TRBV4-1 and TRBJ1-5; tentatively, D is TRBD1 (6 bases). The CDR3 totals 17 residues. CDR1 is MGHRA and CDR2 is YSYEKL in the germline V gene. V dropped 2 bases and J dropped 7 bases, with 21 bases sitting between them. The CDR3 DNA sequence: TGCGCCAGCAGCCAACTCCCGGGCAGGGGCCCCAACCAGCCCCAGCATTTT. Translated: CASSQLPGRGPNQPQHF.

This CDR3 is CASSQEEGYGYEQYF. In DNA, the CDR3 is TGCGCCAGCAGCCAAGAGGAGGGGTATGGATACGAGCAGTACTTC. The chain uses TRBV4-3 and TRBJ2-7; D is perhaps TRBD2 (6 bases). The CDR3 is 15 residues long. Between the trimmed V and J ends, which lost 0 bases and 4 bases, there was a span of 13 bases. CDR1 is LGHNA and CDR2 is YSLEER in the germline V gene.

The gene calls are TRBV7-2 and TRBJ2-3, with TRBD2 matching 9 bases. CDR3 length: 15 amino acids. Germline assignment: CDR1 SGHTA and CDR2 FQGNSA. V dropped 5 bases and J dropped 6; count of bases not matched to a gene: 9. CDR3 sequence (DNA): TGTGCCAGCAGCCCCAGCGGGGGGCGGTGGGATACGCAGTATTTT. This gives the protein CASSPSGGRWDTQYF. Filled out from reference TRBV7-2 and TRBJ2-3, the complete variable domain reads GAGVSQSPSNKVTEKGKDVELRCDPISGHTALYWYRQSLGQGLEFLIYFQGNSAPDKSGLPSDRFSAERTGGSVSTLTIQRTQQEDSAVYLCASSPSGGRWDTQYFGPGTRLTVL.

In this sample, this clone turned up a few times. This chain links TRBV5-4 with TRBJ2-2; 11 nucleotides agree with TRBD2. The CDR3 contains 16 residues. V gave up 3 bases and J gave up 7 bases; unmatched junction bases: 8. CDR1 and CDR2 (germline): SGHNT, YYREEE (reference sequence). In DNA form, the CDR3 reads TGTGCCAGCAGCTCGCGTAGCGGGGGGGCGTACGGGGAGCTGTTTTTT. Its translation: CASSSRSGGAYGELFF.

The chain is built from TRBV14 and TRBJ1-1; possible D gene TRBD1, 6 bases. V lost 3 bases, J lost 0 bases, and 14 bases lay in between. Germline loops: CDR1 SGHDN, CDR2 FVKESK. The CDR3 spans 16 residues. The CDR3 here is CASSQVSRGLNTEAFF. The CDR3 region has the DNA TGTGCCAGCAGCCAGGTTTCCAGGGGTTTGAACACTGAAGCTTTCTTT.

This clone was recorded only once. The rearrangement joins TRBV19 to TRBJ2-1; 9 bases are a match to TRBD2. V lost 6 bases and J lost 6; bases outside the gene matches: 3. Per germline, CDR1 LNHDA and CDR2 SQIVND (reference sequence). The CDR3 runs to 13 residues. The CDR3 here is CASRNSGGNEQFF. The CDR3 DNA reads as TGTGCCAGTAGGAATAGCGGGGGCAATGAGCAGTTCTTC.

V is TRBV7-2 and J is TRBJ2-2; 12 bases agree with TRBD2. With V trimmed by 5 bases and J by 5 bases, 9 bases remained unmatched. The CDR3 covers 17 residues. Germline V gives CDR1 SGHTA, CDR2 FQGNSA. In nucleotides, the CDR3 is TGTGCCAGCAGCATGAAGCTAGCGGGGGGGCATACCGGGGAGCTGTTTTTT. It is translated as CASSMKLAGGHTGELFF. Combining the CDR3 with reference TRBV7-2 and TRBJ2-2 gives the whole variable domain GAGVSQSPSNKVTEKGKDVELRCDPISGHTALYWYRQSLGQGLEFLIYFQGNSAPDKSGLPSDRFSAERTGGSVSTLTIQRTQQEDSAVYLCASSMKLAGGHTGELFFGEGSRLTVL.

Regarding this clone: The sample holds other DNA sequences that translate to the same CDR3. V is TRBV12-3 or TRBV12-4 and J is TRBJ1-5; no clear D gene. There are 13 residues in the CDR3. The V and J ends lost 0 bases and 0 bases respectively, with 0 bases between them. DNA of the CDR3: TGTGCCAGCAGTTTAGCTAGCAATCAGCCCCAGCATTTT. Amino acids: CASSLASNQPQHF.

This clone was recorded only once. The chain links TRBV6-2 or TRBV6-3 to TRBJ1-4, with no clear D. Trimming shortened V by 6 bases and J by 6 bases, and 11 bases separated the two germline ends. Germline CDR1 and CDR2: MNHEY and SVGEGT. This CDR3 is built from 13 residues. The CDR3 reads CASSSDRHEKLFF. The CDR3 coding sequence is TGTGCCAGCAGCTCGGACCGACATGAAAAACTGTTTTTT.

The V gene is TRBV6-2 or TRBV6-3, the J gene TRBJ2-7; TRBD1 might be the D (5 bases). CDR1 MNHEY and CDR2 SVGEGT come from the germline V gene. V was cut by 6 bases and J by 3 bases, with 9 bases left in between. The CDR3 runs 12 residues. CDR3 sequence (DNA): TGTGCCAGCAGCCTTAGGGGCTACGAGCAGTACTTC. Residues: CASSLRGYEQYF.

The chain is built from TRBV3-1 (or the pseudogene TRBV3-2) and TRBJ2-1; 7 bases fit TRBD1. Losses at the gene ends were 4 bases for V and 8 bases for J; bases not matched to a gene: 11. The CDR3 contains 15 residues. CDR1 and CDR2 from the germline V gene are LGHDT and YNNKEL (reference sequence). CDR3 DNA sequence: TGTGCCAGCAGCCTTGGGACAGCCTCTGCGGATGAGCAGTTCTTC. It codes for CASSLGTASADEQFF.

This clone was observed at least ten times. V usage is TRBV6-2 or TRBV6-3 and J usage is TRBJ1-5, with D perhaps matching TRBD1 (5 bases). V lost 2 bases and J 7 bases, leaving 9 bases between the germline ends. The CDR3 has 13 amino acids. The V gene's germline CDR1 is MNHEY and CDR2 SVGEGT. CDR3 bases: TGTGCCAGCAGTTACGTGGGGGGACAGCCCCAGCATTTT. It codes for CASSYVGGQPQHF.